The following is a T cell receptor (beta chain) sequence with its context. This record comes from a study of blood T cell repertoires in COVID-19. Study as a whole: T cells, B-cell-depleted T cells, or PBMCs supplied cDNA or gDNA.

How the authors handled the data: Scientists estimated how many nucleated cells there were by amplifying reference gene primers. Repertoires were generated with immunoSEQ multiplex PCR, while TCRdb's copy carries only in-frame clones and drops some. V and J calls and clone size follow that table, whereas D and trimming were derived from the DNA. The data show some 200,000 clones, with less than 90% seen just once and over 9.5% held by the top ten. Patients in Seattle were enrolled during active infection, then followed longitudinally. Germline V gene sequence: CDR1 SGHTA, CDR2 FQGNSA. Trimming removed 2 bases from V and 5 bases from J, with 20 bases in between. The length of the CDR3 is 17 residues.

The sequence came from a woman in her sixties with COVID-19, enrolled during active disease. Sample: peripheral blood. J is TRBJ2-3 and V is TRBV7-2; the D gene is possibly TRBD2 (5 bases). CDR3 bases: TGTGCCAGCAGCTTAAGTGTGGGGAGCGTGAATAGAGATACGCAGTATTTT. It is translated as CASSLSVGSVNRDTQYF.